The 25 T cell receptor beta chains below all came from one sample that was sequenced in a study of blood T cell repertoires in COVID-19. Clones were sequenced by immunoSEQ multiplex PCR, and TCRdb holds only the in-frame ones, with some missing. Of about 47,000 clones in the sample, under 95% were seen once. The sequencing input was peripheral blood. The receptor source for this set is a man in his 70s with active COVID-19.

The genes are TRBV27 and TRBJ2-5; a weak D match, TRBD2 (7 bases). V lost 1 base to trimming and J lost 4 bases, with 13 bases between them. The germline V gene has CDR1 MNHEY and CDR2 SMNVEV (reference sequence). The CDR3 has 15 amino acids. The chain's CDR3 is CASSLWGGGVETQYF. As DNA, the CDR3 is TGTGCCAGCAGTTTATGGGGGGGCGGTGTAGAGACCCAGTACTTC.

The chain links TRBV28 to TRBJ2-5; possibly TRBD1 for D (5 bases). Trimming took off 5 bases at V and 1 base at J, with 17 bases between the two ends. CDR3 length: 16 amino acids. CDR1 and CDR2 (germline): MDHEN, SYDVKM. This CDR3 reads CASSPAPRQLQETQYF. For the CDR3, the DNA is TGTGCCAGCAGTCCTGCCCCGCGACAGCTCCAAGAGACCCAGTACTTC.

The gene calls are TRBV6-1 and TRBJ1-6, with 8 bases matching TRBD1. CDR1 is MNHNS and CDR2 is SASEGT in the germline V gene. Unmatched junction bases numbered 5, after V lost 3 bases and J lost 1 base. CDR3 length: 17 residues. The CDR3 region is CASSDGQGRSYNSPLHF. The CDR3 DNA reads TGTGCCAGCAGTGACGGACAGGGTCGGTCCTATAATTCACCCCTCCACTTT.

The chain joins TRBV6-5 to TRBJ1-5; TRBD1 matches at 12 bases. The CDR3 consists of 14 residues. Germline V gene data show CDR1 as MNHEY and CDR2 as SVGAGI. V dropped 8 bases and J dropped 6; count of bases not matched to a gene: 5. CDR3 sequence: CASRDRGRSQPQHF. CDR3 coding DNA: TGTGCCAGCCGGGACAGGGGGCGGAGTCAGCCCCAGCATTTT.

J is TRBJ1-4 and V is TRBV6-6, with 9 bases matching TRBD1. The CDR3 sequence is 15 residues long. Germline lookup yields CDR1 MNHNY and CDR2 SVGAGI (reference sequence). J gave up 7 bases and V 7 bases, and 10 bases lay outside the gene matches. CDR3 in DNA: TGTGCCAGCAATCCTCGGACAGGGGTTTTTGAAAAACTGTTTTTT. Protein sequence: CASNPRTGVFEKLFF.

The chain carries TRBV11-1 and TRBJ2-3, with 11 bases identical to TRBD2. The CDR3 has 15 amino acids. Germline V gene lookup returns CDR1 SGHAT and CDR2 FQDESV (reference sequence). V dropped 5 bases and J dropped 4; count of bases not matched to a gene: 5. The CDR3 bases are TGTGCCAGCAGCACTAGCGGGGGTACGGCAGATACGCAGTATTTT. Its translation is CASSTSGGTADTQYF.

The V and J genes are TRBV10-1 and TRBJ1-1; D might be TRBD1 (6 bases). The V gene's germline CDR1 is WNHNN and CDR2 SYGVQD (reference sequence). CDR3 length: 15 residues. The V end was cut by 2 bases, the J end by 1 base, with 11 bases between. CDR3 nucleotides: TGCGCCAGCAGTGAGGGGGGGGCCGGGAACACTGAAGCTTTCTTT. Residues: CASSEGGAGNTEAFF.

The chain combines TRBV28 with TRBJ1-5; no reliable D call. CDR3 size: 12 residues. Trimming shortened V by 8 bases and J by 6 bases, and 11 bases separated the two germline ends. The germline V gene encodes CDR1 MDHEN and CDR2 SYDVKM. CDR3 amino acids: CASGAGSQPQHF. In DNA, the CDR3 is TGTGCCAGCGGCGCGGGCAGTCAGCCCCAGCATTTT. The variable domain in full, with the rest retrieved from reference TRBV28 and TRBJ1-5, is DVKVTQSSRYLVKRTGEKVFLECVQDMDHENMFWYRQDPGLGLRLIYFSYDVKMKEKGDIPEGYSVSREKKERFSLILESASTNQTSMYLCASGAGSQPQHFGDGTRLSIL.

The chain has TRBV3-1 (or the pseudogene TRBV3-2) and TRBJ2-5; 11 nucleotides align to TRBD2. Germline V CDR1 and CDR2: LGHDT, YNNKEL (reference sequence). This CDR3 comprises 15 residues. J lost 9 bases, V lost 1 base, and 7 bases had no gene match. The CDR3 DNA reads TGTGCCAGCAGCCAAGTAGCGGGGGGGTCCGCGGCCCAGTACTTC. Translating it yields CASSQVAGGSAAQYF.

The chain employs TRBV24-1 and TRBJ2-7; the match to TRBD1 covers 8 bases. The CDR3 contains 14 residues. Losses at the gene ends were 5 bases for V and 1 base for J; bases not matched to a gene: 3. From germline, CDR1 is KGHDR and CDR2 SFDVKD. The CDR3 reads CATSAQGASYEQYF. DNA for the CDR3: TGTGCCACCAGTGCCCAGGGGGCTTCCTACGAGCAGTACTTC.

The chain has TRBV4-1 and TRBJ1-2; D might be TRBD1 (5 bases). The germline CDR1 and CDR2 sequences are MGHRA and YSYEKL. The CDR3 totals 16 residues. V was shortened by 4 bases and J by 0 bases, with 15 bases between the two germline ends. CDR3 amino acids: CASSLSEAGTNYGYTF. The DNA for the CDR3 is TGCGCCAGCAGCCTGAGCGAAGCAGGGACTAACTATGGCTACACCTTC.

CDR3 residues: CASSHGTVGSSYNSPLHF. The DNA for the CDR3 is TGTGCCAGCAGCCATGGCACTGTGGGCAGCTCCTATAATTCACCCCTCCACTTT. The chain has TRBV3-1 (or the pseudogene TRBV3-2) and TRBJ1-6; D ambiguous. Germline assignment: CDR1 LGHDT and CDR2 YNNKEL (reference sequence). Trimming shortened V by 3 bases and J by 0 bases, and 15 bases separated the two germline ends. This CDR3 spans 18 amino acids.

This clone was counted only a few times. The rearrangement joins TRBV28 to TRBJ1-1; D call uncertain. CDR3 length equals 12 residues. CDR1 MDHEN and CDR2 SYDVKM come from the germline V gene. The germline V and J ends were trimmed by 6 bases and 7 bases, with 12 bases remaining between them. This CDR3 reads CASSSSGIEAFF. The CDR3 DNA reads as TGTGCCAGCAGCTCCTCCGGGATTGAAGCTTTCTTT.

The chain combines TRBV10-3 with TRBJ2-3; TRBD1 agrees at 9 bases. This CDR3 is built from 18 residues. CDR1 and CDR2 from the germline V gene are ENHRY and SYGVKD. V lost 4 bases to trimming and J lost 3 bases; unmatched junction nucleotides: 14. The CDR3 sequence is CAISAGTGRPPGTDTQYF. DNA for the CDR3: TGTGCCATCAGTGCCGGGACAGGGAGACCCCCCGGGACAGATACGCAGTATTTT.

This clone was detected only once. The rearrangement links TRBV6-6 to TRBJ2-1, with TRBD1 identical over 7 bases. V dropped 8 bases and J dropped 3; count of bases not matched to a gene: 10. Germline V gives CDR1 MNHNY, CDR2 SVGAGI (reference sequence). The CDR3 runs 15 residues. The CDR3: CASRTGTENYNEQFF. The CDR3, as DNA: TGTGCCAGCCGAACCGGGACAGAGAACTACAATGAGCAGTTCTTC.

The CDR3 loop is CASPLLALEDNSPLHF. The DNA of the CDR3 is TGTGCCAGTCCATTGTTGGCCCTAGAAGATAATTCACCCCTCCACTTT. The chain is built from TRBV19 and TRBJ1-6; D remains unclear. The CDR3 length is 16 residues. The V end was cut by 8 bases, the J end by 5 bases, with 19 bases between. Germline V gene data show CDR1 as LNHDA and CDR2 as SQIVND (reference sequence).

The gene calls are TRBV27 and TRBJ1-4; TRBD1 matches at 7 bases. Trimming removed 6 bases from V and 3 bases from J; junction bases left unmatched: 7. This CDR3 has 15 residues. Germline values: CDR1 MNHEY, CDR2 SMNVEV (reference sequence). CDR3 in amino acids: CASSLGGQPNEKLFF. The CDR3 bases are TGTGCCAGCAGCCTAGGGGGACAGCCTAATGAAAAACTGTTTTTT.

The V gene is TRBV4-3, the J gene TRBJ2-2; 9 nucleotides align to TRBD1. V lost 0 bases, J lost 5 bases, and 7 bases stayed unmatched. In germline, CDR1 is LGHNA, CDR2 YSLEER. This CDR3 comprises 17 residues. This chain's CDR3 is CASSQDTGGGWTGELFF. The CDR3, as DNA: TGCGCCAGCAGCCAAGATACAGGGGGCGGATGGACCGGGGAGCTGTTTTTT.

The chain has TRBV21-1 and TRBJ1-4; the table's TRBD1 call for D was not verified on the DNA. TRBV21-1 has pseudogene status. The CDR3 covers 18 residues. The CDR3: CASSKWPRVRGTNEKLFF. CDR3 in DNA: TGTGCCAGCAGCAAATGGCCCAGGGTACGTGGAACTAATGAAAAACTGTTTTTT.

Only one count was recorded for this clone. The chain combines TRBV6-1 with TRBJ2-2, with 11 bases identical to TRBD2. CDR3 length: 16 residues. In germline, CDR1 is MNHNS, CDR2 SASEGT. V lost 4 bases to trimming and J lost 3 bases; unmatched junction nucleotides: 4. CDR3 loop: CASSGAGLADTGELFF. The CDR3 DNA is TGTGCCAGCAGTGGCGCGGGACTAGCGGACACCGGGGAGCTGTTTTTT.

The gene calls are TRBV7-2 and TRBJ2-7, with TRBD1 matching over 11 bases. J was trimmed by 4 bases and V by 5 bases; bases with no gene match: 4. The CDR3 runs 14 residues. CDR1 SGHTA and CDR2 FQGNSA come from the germline V gene. CDR3 amino acids: CASSPGQGAYEQYF. The CDR3 nucleotides are TGTGCCAGCAGCCCAGGACAGGGGGCTTACGAGCAGTACTTC.

J is TRBJ1-5 and V is TRBV4-1; 7 bases fit TRBD1. After removal of 5 bases from V and 1 base from J, the junction contained 8 bases not matched to a gene. This CDR3 is built from 16 residues. The germline V gene has CDR1 MGHRA and CDR2 YSYEKL. The CDR3 spells CASSKTGRTSNQPQHF. The DNA for the CDR3 is TGCGCCAGCAGCAAGACAGGGCGAACGAGCAATCAGCCCCAGCATTTT.

This chain links TRBV19 with TRBJ2-3; 14 bases match TRBD2. CDR1 and CDR2 (germline): LNHDA, SQIVND (reference sequence). The CDR3 is made up of 17 amino acids. V dropped 3 bases and J dropped 4; count of bases not matched to a gene: 6. CDR3 sequence: CASSIGATSGGADTQYF. As DNA, the CDR3 is TGTGCCAGTAGTATCGGGGCGACTAGCGGGGGGGCAGATACGCAGTATTTT.

The chain combines TRBV10-3 with TRBJ1-1; D gene uncertain. V was pared by 0 bases and J by 0 bases, with 8 bases between. CDR1 and CDR2 from the germline V gene are ENHRY and SYGVKD. The CDR3 spans 15 residues. The CDR3 reads CAISESYRLNTEAFF. CDR3 in DNA: TGTGCCATCAGTGAGTCATACAGACTGAACACTGAAGCTTTCTTT.

This sequence joins TRBV28 and TRBJ1-2, with D hard to call. V was pared by 5 bases and J by 5 bases, with 9 bases between. Germline CDR1 reads MDHEN; CDR2 reads SYDVKM. This CDR3 has 12 amino acids. The CDR3 nucleotides read TGTGCCAGCAGTGGCCGGGTTTATGGCTACACCTTC. This codes for CASSGRVYGYTF.